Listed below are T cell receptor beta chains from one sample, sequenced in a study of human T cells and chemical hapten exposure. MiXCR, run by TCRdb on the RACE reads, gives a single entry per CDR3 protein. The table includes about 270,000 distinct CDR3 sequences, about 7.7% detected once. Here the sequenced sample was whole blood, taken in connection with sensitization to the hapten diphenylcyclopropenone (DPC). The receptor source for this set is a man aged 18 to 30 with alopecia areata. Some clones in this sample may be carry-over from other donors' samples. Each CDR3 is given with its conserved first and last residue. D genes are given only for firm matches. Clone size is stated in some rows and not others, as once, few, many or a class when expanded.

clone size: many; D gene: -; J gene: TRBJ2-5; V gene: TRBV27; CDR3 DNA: TGTGCCAGCAGTTTATCGGGCGTCAGGGCGCAAGAGACCCAGTACTTC; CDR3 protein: CASSLSGVRAQETQYF
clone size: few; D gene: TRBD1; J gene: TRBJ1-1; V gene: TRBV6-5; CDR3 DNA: TGTGCCAGCAGTGCGCCGGACAGGGGGCGAGGAACTGAAGCTTTCTTT; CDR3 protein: CASSAPDRGRGTEAFF
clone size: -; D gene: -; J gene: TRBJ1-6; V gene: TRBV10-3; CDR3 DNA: TGTGCCATCAATGCAGGGAGAAATTCACCCCTCCACTTT; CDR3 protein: CAINAGRNSPLHF
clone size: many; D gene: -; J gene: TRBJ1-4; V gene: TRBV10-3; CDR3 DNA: TGTGCCATAGGACCGCCAACTAATGAAAAACTGTTTTTT; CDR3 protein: CAIGPPTNEKLFF
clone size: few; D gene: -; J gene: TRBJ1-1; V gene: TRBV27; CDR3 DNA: TGTGCCAGCAGTTTATCGGGCAGCAACACTGAAGCTTTCTTT; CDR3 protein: CASSLSGSNTEAFF
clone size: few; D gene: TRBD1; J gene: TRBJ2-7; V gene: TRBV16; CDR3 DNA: TGTGCCAGCAGCCAATCGGTTGCAGGGGGCCCCTACGAGCAGTACTTC; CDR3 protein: CASSQSVAGGPYEQYF
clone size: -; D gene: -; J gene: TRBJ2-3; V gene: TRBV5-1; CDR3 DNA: TGCGCCAGCAGGGGGGGCGCGGGAAGAGATACGCAGTATTTT; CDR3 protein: CASRGGAGRDTQYF
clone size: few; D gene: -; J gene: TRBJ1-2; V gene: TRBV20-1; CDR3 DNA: TGCAGTGCTACCAAACTGGGGGTTCTTACCTATGGCTACACCTTC; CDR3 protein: CSATKLGVLTYGYTF
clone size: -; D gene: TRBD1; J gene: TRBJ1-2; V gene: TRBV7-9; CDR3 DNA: TGTGCCAGCAGCTTAGACCCCACAGGGGCGCAAATTGGCTACACCTTC; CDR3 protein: CASSLDPTGAQIGYTF
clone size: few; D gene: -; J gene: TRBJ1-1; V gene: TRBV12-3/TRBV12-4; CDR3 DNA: TGTGCCAGCCGAACCCAGGGAGAGGGAACTGAAGCTTTCTTT; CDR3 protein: CASRTQGEGTEAFF
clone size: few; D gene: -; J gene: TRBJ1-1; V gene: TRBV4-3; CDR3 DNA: TGCGCCAGCAGCCAAGTCGACATCCCGAACACTGAAGCTTTCTTT; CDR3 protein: CASSQVDIPNTEAFF
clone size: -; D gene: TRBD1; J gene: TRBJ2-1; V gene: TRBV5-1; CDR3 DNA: TGCGCCAGCAGCAACGGACAGGGGTCCTACAATGAGCAGTTCTTC; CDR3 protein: CASSNGQGSYNEQFF
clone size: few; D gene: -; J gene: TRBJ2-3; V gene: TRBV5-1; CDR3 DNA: TGCGCCAGCAGCTTGGCCTGGGGACCCACAGATACGCAGTATTTT; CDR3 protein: CASSLAWGPTDTQYF
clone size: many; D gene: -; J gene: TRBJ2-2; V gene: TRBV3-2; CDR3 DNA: TGTGCCAGCAGCCCCGGTCCGACAGGGGGCGCGTACACCGGGGAGCTGTTTTTT; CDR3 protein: CASSPGPTGGAYTGELFF